The 5 T cell receptor beta chains in this list originate from one sample, sequenced in a study of blood T cells in healthy people across ages. The authors ran a second PCR of about 6 to 11 cycles using a sample-barcoded 5' primer and a J-beta primer mix. Each CDR3 protein is one row after TCRdb ran MiXCR on the 5' RACE reads. The data show about 970,000 distinct CDR3 sequences, with about 51% seen just once and around a fifth held by the top ten. The sequencing input was blood. Every receptor here comes from a woman aged 55 to 70 in good health.

The genes are TRBV20-1 and TRBJ2-1; TRBD1 agrees at 9 bases. Germline CDR1 is DFQATT and CDR2 is SNEGSKA (reference sequence). V lost 6 bases to trimming and J lost 3 bases; unmatched junction nucleotides: 6. This CDR3 is built from 14 residues. The CDR3 region is CSALGTGIYNEQFF. The CDR3 DNA follows: TGCAGTGCGCTAGGGACAGGGATCTACAATGAGCAGTTCTTC.

This clonotype was recorded a few times. This chain joins TRBV20-1 and TRBJ2-5, with D perhaps assigned TRBD1 or TRBD2 (7 bases each). This CDR3 contains 14 residues. V lost 1 base, J lost 2 bases, and 11 bases lay in between. Germline V lookup: CDR1 DFQATT, CDR2 SNEGSKA (reference sequence). DNA for the CDR3: TGCAGTGCTAGAGTCAGGGGGGGGCAAGAGACCCAGTACTTC. It is translated as CSARVRGGQETQYF.

The V gene is TRBV20-1, the J gene TRBJ2-4, with TRBD1 matching 8 bases. The J call could be wrong; TRBJ2-7 is a better fit for the DNA end. This CDR3 is 12 amino acids long. From germline, CDR1 is DFQATT and CDR2 SNEGSKA (reference sequence). The CDR3 loop is CSATDRVGEQYF. The CDR3 DNA reads as TGCAGTGCTACGGACAGGGTTGGCGAGCAGTACTTC.

The rearrangement links TRBV20-1 to TRBJ1-5; D gene uncertain. CDR3 length: 15 residues. Germline assignment: CDR1 DFQATT and CDR2 SNEGSKA (reference sequence). V was cut by 2 bases and J by 0 bases, with 11 bases left in between. The CDR3 protein is CSARPRPYSNQPQHF. CDR3 bases: TGCAGTGCTAGACCCAGGCCCTATAGCAATCAGCCCCAGCATTTT.

The chain combines TRBV7-3 with TRBJ1-1; possibly TRBD1 for D (6 bases). This CDR3 is 14 amino acids long. Germline V gives CDR1 SGHTA, CDR2 FQGTGA. Trimming left V 5 bases short and J 4 bases short, with 14 bases between. CDR3 region: CASSVQGSGTEAFF. In DNA form, the CDR3 reads TGTGCCAGCAGCGTACAGGGTTCGGGCACTGAAGCTTTCTTT.